Following are 26 T cell receptor beta chains from one sample sequenced in a study of HIV-infected children after antiretroviral therapy interruption. RNA-based 3' RACE libraries used unique molecular identifiers. TCRdb passed the 3' RACE reads through MiXCR, listing each CDR3 protein once. The sample has more than 75,000 distinct CDR3 sequences, less than 7% seen once. Specified treatment: PENTA 11 planned treatment interruption arm or continuous ART arm. Source: CD45RA+ CD4+ T cells from PBMCs, pooled from several time points, taken from a donor given antiretroviral therapy, either interrupted or continuous. Subset given: naive CD4+ CD45RA+ CD45RO- T cells. The source of these receptors is a pool of human donors with HIV.

In its sample, this clonotype was seen a few times. The CDR3 region has the DNA TGTGCCAGCAGCTTGGAGACAGTCAATCAGCCCCAGCATTTT. Its translation: CASSLETVNQPQHF. V is TRBV7-9 and J is TRBJ1-5; D possibly corresponds to TRBD1 (5 bases). The V and J ends lost 3 bases and 3 bases respectively, with 9 bases between them. The CDR3 runs to 14 residues. Germline V gives CDR1 SEHNR, CDR2 FQNEAQ (reference sequence).

Ten or more counts support this clonotype. The V gene is TRBV4-1, the J gene TRBJ2-3; 11 positions match TRBD2. Germline loops: CDR1 MGHRA, CDR2 YSYEKL. This CDR3 is 17 amino acids long. With 4 bases clipped from V and 5 bases from J, the junction kept 11 bases outside the gene matches. The CDR3 loop is CASSPGIAGGARDTQYF. As DNA, the CDR3 is TGCGCCAGCAGCCCAGGGATAGCGGGGGGGGCTAGAGATACGCAGTATTTT.

This clonotype has at least ten counts. This sequence joins TRBV2 and TRBJ2-3, with D tentatively TRBD1 (5 bases). In germline, CDR1 is SNHLY, CDR2 FYNNEI. This CDR3 contains 16 residues. V was pared by 2 bases and J by 5 bases, with 17 bases between. The CDR3, as DNA: TGTGCCAGCAGTGAAAGGCAGGGTTATGAAGGAGATACGCAGTATTTT. It translates to CASSERQGYEGDTQYF.

The CDR3 DNA reads TGTGCCAGCAGTACCAGAATTTACGAGCAGTACTTC. Its protein is CASSTRIYEQYF. The chain employs TRBV12-3 or TRBV12-4 and TRBJ2-7; no firm D call. The V end lost 5 bases, the J end lost 4 bases, and 9 bases lay between the germline ends. This CDR3 has 12 amino acids.

This clonotype was observed at least ten times. This rearrangement joins TRBV6-5 to TRBJ2-4; D call uncertain. The CDR3 loop spans 12 amino acids. Germline V gene lookup returns CDR1 MNHEY and CDR2 SVGAGI. With 6 bases removed from V and 2 bases from J, the gap between germline ends came to 5 bases. The CDR3 region has the DNA TGTGCCAGCAGCGCTACCAAAAACATTCAGTACTTC. Its protein product is CASSATKNIQYF.

J is TRBJ1-6 and V is TRBV19, with a possible D match to TRBD1 (6 bases). In germline, CDR1 is LNHDA, CDR2 SQIVND (reference sequence). This CDR3 has 15 amino acids. V was pared by 3 bases and J by 7 bases, with 13 bases between. CDR3 in DNA: TGTGCCAGTAGTATTGGGCAGGGGCGGAATTCACCCCTCCACTTT. Amino acids: CASSIGQGRNSPLHF.

This clonotype was seen ten or more times. DNA for the CDR3: TGCGCCAGCAGCCAAGATGGTAATAGCGGGGGCCACGAGCAGTACTTC. It is translated as CASSQDGNSGGHEQYF. The V gene is TRBV4-1, the J gene TRBJ2-7, with 9 bases matching TRBD2. This CDR3 spans 16 amino acids. Losses at the gene ends were 0 bases for V and 5 bases for J; bases not matched to a gene: 8. Looked up from germline, CDR1 is MGHRA and CDR2 is YSYEKL.

This clonotype has ten or more counts. V is TRBV28 and J is TRBJ2-5; the D is unclear. The CDR3 is 13 residues long. CDR1 MDHEN and CDR2 SYDVKM come from the germline V gene. V was cut by 2 bases and J by 5 bases, with 9 bases left in between. The CDR3 loop reads CASSLKVPETQYF. CDR3 coding DNA: TGTGCCAGCAGTTTAAAGGTCCCGGAGACCCAGTACTTC. Based on the CDR3 plus reference TRBV28 and TRBJ2-5, the full variable domain is DVKVTQSSRYLVKRTGEKVFLECVQDMDHENMFWYRQDPGLGLRLIYFSYDVKMKEKGDIPEGYSVSREKKERFSLILESASTNQTSMYLCASSLKVPETQYFGPGTRLLVL.

This clonotype was recorded at least ten times. The J gene is TRBJ2-1, the V gene TRBV7-2; unclear D gene. There are 17 residues in the CDR3. Germline assignment: CDR1 SGHTA and CDR2 FQGNSA. The ends were cut back, 1 base at V and 8 bases at J, with 21 bases in the middle. The CDR3, as DNA: TGTGCCAGCAGCTTAGTATCCGGGTTCGGCCAAGGGTATGAGCAGTTCTTC. It is translated as CASSLVSGFGQGYEQFF.

This clonotype was found a few times. This chain joins TRBV2 and TRBJ2-7; 13 nucleotides align to TRBD2. The CDR3 is 20 residues long. Germline CDR1 is SNHLY and CDR2 is FYNNEI. J was trimmed by 4 bases and V by 6 bases; bases with no gene match: 21. In DNA form, the CDR3 reads TGTGCCAGCAGGCCCACCTCCGGGACTAGCGGGGTGAAAGGGAATTACGAGCAGTACTTC. This codes for CASRPTSGTSGVKGNYEQYF.

This clonotype was detected many times. The chain joins TRBV7-2 to TRBJ2-5, with 11 nucleotides matching TRBD2. The ends lost 1 base at V and 2 bases at J; junction bases unmatched: 9. The germline V gene has CDR1 SGHTA and CDR2 FQGNSA. The CDR3 spans 18 residues. CDR3 coding DNA: TGTGCCAGCAGCTTAGGGGGTAGCGGGGGGGCCGGGCAAGAGACCCAGTACTTC. Its protein product is CASSLGGSGGAGQETQYF.

This sequence joins TRBV24-1 and TRBJ1-5; tentative D call: TRBD1 (6 bases). The germline V and J ends were trimmed by 5 bases and 2 bases, with 30 bases remaining between them. Germline V CDR1 and CDR2: KGHDR, SFDVKD. The CDR3 is 21 residues long. CDR3 sequence (DNA): TGTGCCACCAGTGTGACGGGCAGGGGACGGTTGACAGGTCCTTGCAATCAGCCCCAGCATTTT. The encoded protein is CATSVTGRGRLTGPCNQPQHF.

In this sample, this clonotype turned up many times. The V gene is TRBV7-3, the J gene TRBJ1-5; perhaps TRBD1 as D (5 bases). The germline gives CDR1 SGHTA, CDR2 FQGTGA. V dropped 0 bases and J dropped 7 bases, with 13 bases sitting between them. The CDR3 is made up of 15 amino acids. DNA for the CDR3: TGTGCCAGCAGCTTAACAGGGGACGGACGACAGCCCCAGCATTTT. It is translated as CASSLTGDGRQPQHF.

Ten or more counts support this clonotype. The CDR3 DNA is TGCAGCGTTGGGCCGGACAGGGATGACTATGGCTACACCTTC. It specifies CSVGPDRDDYGYTF. V and J are TRBV29-1 and TRBJ1-2; 8 bases fit TRBD1. V trimming: 4 bases; J trimming: 3 bases; junction bases outside the gene matches: 7. There are 14 residues in the CDR3. CDR1 is SQVTM, CDR2 ANQGSEA, per germline. Full variable domain (outside the CDR3, taken from reference TRBV29-1 and TRBJ1-2): SAVISQKPSRDICQRGTSLTIQCQVDSQVTMMFWYRQQPGQSLTLIATANQGSEATYESGFVIDKFPISRPNLTFSTLTVSNMSPEDSSIYLCSVGPDRDDYGYTFGSGTRLTVV.

This clonotype was counted at least ten times. V is TRBV2 and J is TRBJ2-1; 8 bases fit TRBD2. The CDR3 runs 15 residues. V shed 7 bases and J 7 bases; nucleotides not matched to a gene: 12. Germline loops: CDR1 SNHLY, CDR2 FYNNEI. The CDR3 region has the DNA TGTGCCAGCATCCCTAAGGACGGGAGGGTAAATGAGCAGTTCTTC. Residues: CASIPKDGRVNEQFF.

Many counts were recorded for this clonotype. The chain is built from TRBV14 and TRBJ2-1; perhaps TRBD2 as D (6 bases). Trimming removed 2 bases at V and 0 bases at J, with 14 bases between. Germline CDR1 is SGHDN and CDR2 is FVKESK. The CDR3 runs to 17 residues. The CDR3 bases are TGTGCCAGCAGCCAACGGGGGTTGTGGGTCTCCTACAATGAGCAGTTCTTC. Translation: CASSQRGLWVSYNEQFF.

Many counts were recorded for this clonotype. V and J are TRBV7-9 and TRBJ1-1; D uncertain. This CDR3 has 13 amino acids. V was clipped by 3 bases and J by 5 bases, with 10 bases between them. Germline V gene lookup returns CDR1 SEHNR and CDR2 FQNEAQ (reference sequence). CDR3: CASSFDSGTEAFF. DNA of the CDR3: TGTGCCAGCAGCTTTGATAGCGGAACTGAAGCTTTCTTT.

This clonotype came up many times. The chain is built from TRBV9 and TRBJ1-3, with D possibly being TRBD1 (5 bases). V dropped 0 bases and J dropped 0 bases, with 7 bases sitting between them. The CDR3 runs to 15 residues. Germline V gene lookup returns CDR1 SGDLS and CDR2 YYNGEE. The CDR3 DNA is TGTGCCAGCAGCGTAGAGACAGACTCTGGAAACACCATATATTTT. It specifies CASSVETDSGNTIYF.

This clonotype was counted at least ten times. The chain is built from TRBV14 and TRBJ2-3; D possibly corresponds to TRBD1 (6 bases). V lost 4 bases to trimming and J lost 1 base, with 15 bases between them. This CDR3 has 16 residues. The V gene's germline CDR1 is SGHDN and CDR2 FVKESK. As DNA, the CDR3 is TGTGCCAGCAGCCGGAGGACAGCGAGAGGCACAGATACGCAGTATTTT. As protein: CASSRRTARGTDTQYF.

This clonotype came up many times. The chain has TRBV20-1 and TRBJ1-1; D is uncertain. Germline V gene lookup returns CDR1 DFQATT and CDR2 SNEGSKA (reference sequence). This CDR3 has 11 residues. The V end was cut by 1 base, the J end by 11 bases, with 11 bases between. The CDR3 sequence is CSARVNLKAFF. CDR3 nucleotides: TGCAGTGCTAGAGTAAACCTCAAGGCTTTCTTT.

The genes are TRBV5-6 and TRBJ2-7, with TRBD1 matching over 7 bases. Germline-derived CDR1 and CDR2 are SGHDT and YYEEEE. This CDR3 is 16 amino acids long. The J segment lost 0 bases and the V segment lost 4 bases, leaving 10 bases of the junction unmatched. The CDR3 spells CASSLYRGQSSYEQYF. CDR3 bases: TGTGCCAGCAGCCTCTACAGGGGACAGAGCTCCTACGAGCAGTACTTC.

This clonotype showed up many times. V usage is TRBV5-1 and J usage is TRBJ2-5; D is ambiguous. Germline assignment: CDR1 SGHRS and CDR2 YFSETQ. There are 11 residues in the CDR3. The V end lost 4 bases, the J end lost 5 bases, and 6 bases lay between the germline ends. The CDR3 nucleotides are TGCGCCAGCAGCGGGTCCGAGACCCAGTACTTC. Amino acid sequence: CASSGSETQYF.

The rearrangement joins TRBV11-2 to TRBJ1-1; perhaps TRBD1 as D (6 bases). V was clipped by 0 bases and J by 11 bases, with 16 bases between them. Per the germline V gene, CDR1 is SGHAT and CDR2 is FQNNGV. The CDR3 contains 14 residues. The CDR3 nucleotides are TGTGCCAGCAGCTTAGATCTGAGGGGGGGCGCGGCTTTCTTT. Protein: CASSLDLRGGAAFF.

This clonotype has ten or more counts. This chain links TRBV5-6 with TRBJ1-1; D call uncertain. Germline CDR1 SGHDT, CDR2 YYEEEE. V lost 1 base and J 1 base, leaving 5 bases between the germline ends. This CDR3 has 13 amino acids. The CDR3 loop is CASSLWGNTEAFF. The CDR3 DNA reads as TGTGCCAGCAGCTTGTGGGGGAACACTGAAGCTTTCTTT.

This clonotype was counted at least ten times. The V and J genes are TRBV29-1 and TRBJ1-5; D is ambiguous. This CDR3 contains 12 residues. Deletions cut 4 bases from V and 4 bases from J, with 8 bases between. Looked up from germline, CDR1 is SQVTM and CDR2 is ANQGSEA. The CDR3 is CSVGVANQPQHF. The CDR3 nucleotides are TGCAGCGTTGGCGTGGCAAATCAGCCCCAGCATTTT.

Ten or more counts support this clonotype. A junction end diverges from the germline sequence, so it may reflect a read error. The chain joins TRBV6-6 to TRBJ2-4, with 7 bases identical to TRBD2. The CDR3 has 15 amino acids. The germline CDR1 and CDR2 sequences are MNHNY and SVGAGI (reference sequence). The CDR3 here is CASGDASWGGNTLYF. For the CDR3, the DNA is TGTGCCAGCGGTGATGCAAGCTGGGGGGGAAACACCTTGTACTTT.